These T cell receptor beta chains were read from a single sample in a study of response to subunit inactivated influenza vaccine. TCRdb re-called the RT-PCR reads with MiXCR, one entry per CDR3 protein. The sample lists more than 450,000 distinct CDR3 sequences, under 9% occurring once. The sequencing used PBMCs from blood, collected roughly 24 months after vaccination. These receptors came from a man aged 50-75 years who received an inactivated influenza vaccine. The CDR3 runs from the conserved cysteine through the conserved F or W.

>TRBV10-3
CAISDRGTDTQYF
>TRBV20-1
CSARSAGGRTGELFF
>TRBV29-1
CSVGDNYGYTF
>TRBV7-2
CASSAFNQPQHF
>TRBV7-9
CASSLVGGNYGYTF
>TRBV29-1
CSVGQSNTGELFF
>TRBV7-2
CASSSRGPGLGNNEQFF
>TRBV29-1
CSVVIQLANEQFF
>TRBV28
CASSFKPGLENTGELFF
>TRBV2
CASSWTGSEQFF
>TRBV21-1
CASSKAAVTSNEKLFF
>TRBV29-1
CSVLRVRSSNEQFF
>TRBV20-1
CSARRGLAGNNEQFF
>TRBV4-2
CASSQGDGVTDTQYF
>TRBV4-1
CASRRRGDRGTSTDTQYF
>TRBV28
CASSIGAGYTDTQYF
>TRBV5-6
CASSLARDRGFF
>TRBV7-9
CASSLEAAAGDQPQHF
>TRBV20-1
CSARVSTDTQYF
>TRBV11-2
CASRIQALSSYNEQFF
>TRBV5-1
CASSFGTSAGELFF
>TRBV10-3
CAISETLAGGITDTQYF
>TRBV20-1
CSASGHGSSYNEQFF
>TRBV20-1
CSASSNTEAFF
>TRBV28
CASSSLGGFNEKLFF
>TRBV27
CASSLYYGPTYEQYF
>TRBV7-9
CASSLLAGERETQYF
>TRBV27
CASRGSRAEQETQYF
>TRBV7-3
CASSLKGTSEETQYF
>TRBV9
CASSVGLGKYGYTF
>TRBV10-3
CAISESREETQYF
>TRBV7-2
CASAQTPGINYGYTF
>TRBV6-5
CASSYSSYGRDSYEQYF
>TRBV5-1
CASSSRDREAGELFF
>TRBV5-6
CASSLRTFGITNTGELFF
>TRBV12-3/TRBV12-4
CASSDMGDEKLFF
>TRBV7-2
CASSLRGLANNSPLHF
>TRBV20-1
CSALRNQGHQPQHF
>TRBV10-3
CAISISGGDYNEQFF
>TRBV7-2
CASSYGSLAYEQYF
>TRBV20-1
CSARDYLSYEQYF